One and the same sample provided the 18 T cell receptor beta chains below, sequenced in a study of T cell responses to AZD1222 COVID-19 vaccine. Measured with immunoSEQ multiplex PCR; TCRdb has only the in-frame clones, and not every one. The table lists more than 150,000 clones, 87% of them singletons, with about 2.5% in the top ten. The sequences come from peripheral blood, collected on day 0 of MenACWY control vaccination. Receptors originate from an adult in good health.

V is TRBV30 and J is TRBJ1-1, with 7 bases aligning to TRBD1. The CDR3 totals 12 residues. J lost 9 bases, V lost 0 bases, and 4 bases had no gene match. Germline assignment: CDR1 GTSNPN and CDR2 SVGIG (reference sequence). CDR3 nucleotide sequence: TGTGCCTGGAGTGTTAGGGACAGTAAAGCTTTCTTT. Encoded protein: CAWSVRDSKAFF.

This rearrangement joins TRBV6-1 to TRBJ1-2; possible D gene TRBD1, 6 bases. The CDR3 is made up of 12 amino acids. V dropped 4 bases and J dropped 8 bases, with 11 bases sitting between them. CDR1 and CDR2 (germline): MNHNS, SASEGT. DNA for the CDR3: TGTGCCAGCAGTGCACAGGGCTCGGGCTACACCTTC. It is translated as CASSAQGSGYTF.

V is TRBV2 and J is TRBJ1-2; 9 nucleotides match TRBD1. Germline values: CDR1 SNHLY, CDR2 FYNNEI. Trimming removed 7 bases from V and 6 bases from J; junction bases left unmatched: 15. CDR3 length: 16 amino acids. As DNA, the CDR3 is TGTGCCAGCATATTACCGGGACAGGGCCTACAAGATGGCTACACCTTC. This translates into CASILPGQGLQDGYTF.

CDR3 sequence reads: CASSPRDSKYSYNEQFF. The CDR3 coding sequence is TGTGCCAGTAGTCCACGGGACAGCAAATACTCCTACAATGAGCAGTTCTTC. The chain joins TRBV19 to TRBJ2-1; 7 bases are shared with TRBD1. The CDR3 is 17 amino acids. Germline V gene sequence: CDR1 LNHDA, CDR2 SQIVND (reference sequence). V was clipped by 5 bases and J by 0 bases; unmatched bases: 10.

V and J are TRBV6-5 and TRBJ2-1; the D gene is possibly TRBD2 (6 bases). Germline values: CDR1 MNHEY, CDR2 SVGAGI. V was clipped by 3 bases and J by 6 bases, with 9 bases between them. The CDR3 runs to 13 residues. CDR3 in amino acids: CASSYSGTNEQFF. In nucleotides, the CDR3 is TGTGCCAGCAGTTATAGCGGCACCAATGAGCAGTTCTTC.

The genes are TRBV5-1 and TRBJ2-4; 7 nucleotides agree with TRBD2. The CDR3 sequence is 14 residues long. The germline CDR1 and CDR2 sequences are SGHRS and YFSETQ. The V gene end was trimmed by 4 bases and the J gene end by 7 bases; junction bases not matched to a gene: 8. CDR3 amino acids: CASSPTSTGNIQYF. CDR3 nucleotides: TGCGCCAGCAGCCCGACTAGCACTGGGAACATTCAGTACTTC.

J is TRBJ1-3 and V is TRBV9; TRBD1 might be the D (6 bases). Germline CDR1 SGDLS, CDR2 YYNGEE. This CDR3 contains 15 residues. V lost 3 bases to trimming and J lost 0 bases, with 10 bases between them. In DNA form, the CDR3 reads TGTGCCAGCAGCGGACAGGTTTACTCTGGAAACACCATATATTTT. It is translated as CASSGQVYSGNTIYF. Combining the CDR3 with reference TRBV9 and TRBJ1-3 gives the whole variable domain DSGVTQTPKHLITATGQRVTLRCSPRSGDLSVYWYQQSLDQGLQFLIQYYNGEERAKGNILERFSAQQFPDLHSELNLSSLELGDSALYFCASSGQVYSGNTIYFGEGSWLTVV.

This clone has a single count. This chain joins TRBV5-6 and TRBJ2-5, with 8 nucleotides matching TRBD1. Trimming took 4 bases from V and 0 from J; bases not matched to a gene: 8. Germline CDR1 SGHDT, CDR2 YYEEEE. This CDR3 has 16 residues. The chain's CDR3 is CASSRLRDRYQETQYF. CDR3 sequence (DNA): TGTGCCAGCAGCCGTCTCCGGGACAGGTACCAAGAGACCCAGTACTTC.

The V gene is TRBV7-2, the J gene TRBJ2-1; D could derive from TRBD1 or TRBD2 (5 bases each). Trimming took 5 bases from V and 8 from J, leaving 19 bases between them. The CDR3 has 15 amino acids. The germline CDR1 and CDR2 sequences are SGHTA and FQGNSA. CDR3 residues: CASSRGPSLVDEQFF. The CDR3, as DNA: TGTGCCAGCAGCCGGGGCCCCTCGTTGGTTGATGAGCAGTTCTTC.

This chain links TRBV5-5 with TRBJ2-1; possibly TRBD1 for D (5 bases). Trimming shortened V by 6 bases and J by 8 bases, and 18 bases separated the two germline ends. Germline values: CDR1 SGHKS, CDR2 YYEKEE (reference sequence). CDR3 size: 14 residues. The CDR3 DNA is TGTGCCAGCACCCTGGGGCAGGGAAGAGATGAGCAGTTCTTC. Its protein product is CASTLGQGRDEQFF.

The V and J genes are TRBV6-2 or TRBV6-3 and TRBJ2-7; no firm D call. Trimming took 5 bases from V and 2 from J, leaving 7 bases between them. The CDR3 has 12 residues. Germline lookup yields CDR1 MNHEY and CDR2 SVGEGT. The CDR3 nucleotides are TGTGCCAGCAGTCATCCGGCCTACGAGCAGTACTTC. Its translation is CASSHPAYEQYF.

This chain joins TRBV12-3 or TRBV12-4 and TRBJ1-4; D is undetermined. V was shortened by 5 bases and J by 6 bases, with 7 bases between the two germline ends. This CDR3 contains 12 residues. CDR3 nucleotide sequence: TGTGCCAGCAGTAGAAATGATGAAAAACTGTTTTTT. This translates into CASSRNDEKLFF.

This chain connects TRBV28 to TRBJ2-2; D not certain. Looked up from germline, CDR1 is MDHEN and CDR2 is SYDVKM. The CDR3 loop spans 11 amino acids. Trimming took 7 bases from V and 6 from J, leaving 6 bases between them. The CDR3: CASNQPGELFF. For the CDR3, the DNA is TGTGCCAGCAATCAGCCCGGGGAGCTGTTTTTT.

The chain joins TRBV11-2 to TRBJ2-1; 9 bases are a match to TRBD2. V dropped 5 bases and J dropped 0; count of bases not matched to a gene: 8. The CDR3 has 17 residues. CDR1 and CDR2 from the germline V gene are SGHAT and FQNNGV. The CDR3 region has the DNA TGTGCCAGCAGCCCCCGGACTAGCGATGTCTCCTACAATGAGCAGTTCTTC. Translated: CASSPRTSDVSYNEQFF.

The rearrangement uses TRBV5-1 and TRBJ2-1; D remains ambiguous. Germline assignment: CDR1 SGHRS and CDR2 YFSETQ. Between the trimmed V and J ends, which lost 4 bases and 4 bases, there was a span of 15 bases. The CDR3 is 15 amino acids. The DNA of the CDR3 is TGCGCCAGCAGCCCGGATGGGCAGCGTTACAATGAGCAGTTCTTC. This sequence encodes CASSPDGQRYNEQFF.

J is TRBJ1-2 and V is TRBV10-3; no clear D gene. The V and J ends lost 9 bases and 3 bases respectively, with 11 bases between them. The CDR3 covers 12 residues. Germline values: CDR1 ENHRY, CDR2 SYGVKD. The CDR3 protein is CAITGTHYGYTF. The CDR3 nucleotides are TGTGCCATAACGGGAACCCACTATGGCTACACCTTC.

The chain is built from TRBV28 and TRBJ2-2, with 7 nucleotides matching TRBD1. The J segment lost 1 base and the V segment lost 5 bases, leaving 7 bases of the junction unmatched. CDR1 and CDR2 from the germline V gene are MDHEN and SYDVKM. The CDR3 runs to 16 residues. The CDR3 spells CASSPQTGWNTGELFF. The CDR3 DNA follows: TGTGCCAGCAGTCCTCAGACAGGGTGGAACACCGGGGAGCTGTTTTTT.

A few counts support this clone. The chain uses TRBV27 and TRBJ1-5, with D unclear. Germline values: CDR1 MNHEY, CDR2 SMNVEV (reference sequence). The germline V and J ends were trimmed by 0 bases and 7 bases, with 19 bases remaining between them. The CDR3 runs 17 residues. The CDR3 region is CASSLSPRDIPNQPQHF. Here the CDR3 DNA reads TGTGCCAGCAGTTTATCGCCACGGGATATCCCAAACCAGCCCCAGCATTTT.